This is a list of T cell receptor beta chains from one sample in a study of regulatory T cells in long-lasting Graves disease. One entry per CDR3 protein, called by TCRdb with MiXCR from the multiplex PCR reads. The sample shows roughly 400,000 distinct CDR3 sequences, 20% of them seen only once. The material sequenced was peripheral blood mononuclear cells (PBMCs), taken when the disease was refractory, from a patient treated with antithyroid drugs. All receptors derive from a female donor with Graves disease. CDR3s include the opening cysteine and the closing phenylalanine or tryptophan. Fields, in order: J gene, V gene, CDR3 protein.

>TRBJ2-7|TRBV12-3/TRBV12-4
CASGLVMSEQYF
>TRBJ2-5|TRBV6-5
CASSFWYF
>TRBJ2-5|TRBV10-1
CASHSWGPLQETQYF
>TRBJ2-7|TRBV13
CASSFGTGADQQYF
>TRBJ2-5|TRBV24-1
CATSDPRQGSQETQYF
>TRBJ2-3|TRBV27
CASSSPGLAGTDTQYF
>TRBJ2-1|TRBV30
CAWSRRAGSKGNEQFF
>TRBJ1-5|TRBV2
CALGGRNQPQHF
>TRBJ1-5|TRBV3-1
CASSQGELNQPQHF
>TRBJ1-5|TRBV7-9
CASSLAGGSGNQPQHF
>TRBJ2-7|TRBV12-3/TRBV12-4
CASRISGGLSYEQYF
>TRBJ1-1|TRBV20-1
CSVAPQGGLGEAFF
>TRBJ2-7|TRBV28
CASSQTTSGRVYEQYF
>TRBJ2-7|TRBV2
CASLGGSRYEQYF
>TRBJ1-5|TRBV7-8
CASSYDRDNQPQHF
>TRBJ1-2|TRBV29-1
CSDADRNHGYTF
>TRBJ1-1|TRBV12-3/TRBV12-4
CASRPPGTGGRNTEAFF
>TRBJ1-5|TRBV5-8
CASSLYPVDVEQPQHF
>TRBJ2-6|TRBV7-2
CASSPRGQREHSGANVLTF
>TRBJ2-7|TRBV28
CASSFQYYEQYF
>TRBJ2-7|TRBV7-6
CASSLERIPSYEQYF
>TRBJ2-2|TRBV28
CASSFGGRNTGELFF
>TRBJ2-7|TRBV12-3/TRBV12-4
CASSDGPQVSYEQYF
>TRBJ1-1|TRBV6-5
CASSYSSYTVNTEAFF